A single TCR beta chain is shown here with its context. Its antigen is unidentified. Some clones are missing from TCRdb's copy, which holds only in-frame ones; the method was immunoSEQ multiplex PCR. Counted here are under 200,000 clones, 92% occurring once; the ten biggest clones make up 1.5% to 2%. The V gene lost 0 bases and the J gene lost 0 bases, with 19 bases spanning the gap. There are 19 residues in the CDR3. Germline CDR1 is LGHDT and CDR2 is YNNKEL (reference sequence). This sample is part of a study of T cell responses to AZD1222 COVID-19 vaccine. The study's findings and limits: Across spike, vaccine-associated CD4 TCRs were found, dominant at 160-218 and 743-854.

The sequence derives from an adult in good health. This chain links TRBV3-1 (or the pseudogene TRBV3-2) with TRBJ2-3, with D perhaps matching TRBD2 (5 bases). This specimen was peripheral blood, taken on day 0 of AZD1222 vaccination. CDR3 DNA sequence: TGTGCCAGCAGCCAAGATGGGTACGGCGGGTCCTCTAGCACAGATACGCAGTATTTT. It codes for CASSQDGYGGSSSTDTQYF.